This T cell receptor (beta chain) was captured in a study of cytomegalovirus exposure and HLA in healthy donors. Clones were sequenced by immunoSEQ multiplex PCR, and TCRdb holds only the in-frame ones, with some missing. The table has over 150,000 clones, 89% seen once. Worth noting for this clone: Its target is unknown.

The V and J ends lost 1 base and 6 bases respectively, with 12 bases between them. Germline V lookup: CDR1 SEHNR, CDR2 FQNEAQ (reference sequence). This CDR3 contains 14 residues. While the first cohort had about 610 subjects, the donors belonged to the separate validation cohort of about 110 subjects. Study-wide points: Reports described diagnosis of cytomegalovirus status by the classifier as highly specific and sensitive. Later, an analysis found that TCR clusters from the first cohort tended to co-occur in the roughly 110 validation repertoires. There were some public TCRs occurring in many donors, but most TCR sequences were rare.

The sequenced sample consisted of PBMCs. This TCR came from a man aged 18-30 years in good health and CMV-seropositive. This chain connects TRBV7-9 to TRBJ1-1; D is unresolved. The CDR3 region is CASSLDGGVSEAFF. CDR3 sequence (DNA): TGTGCCAGCAGCTTAGATGGAGGAGTCTCTGAAGCTTTCTTT.